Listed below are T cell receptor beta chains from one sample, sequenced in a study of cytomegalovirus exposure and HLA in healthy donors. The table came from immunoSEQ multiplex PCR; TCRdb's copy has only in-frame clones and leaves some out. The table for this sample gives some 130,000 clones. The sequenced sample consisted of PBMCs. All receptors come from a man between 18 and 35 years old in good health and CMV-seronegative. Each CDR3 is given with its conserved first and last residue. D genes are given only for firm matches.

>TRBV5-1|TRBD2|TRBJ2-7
CASSQGLAGYEQYF
TGCGCCAGCAGCCAGGGACTAGCGGGGTACGAGCAGTACTTC
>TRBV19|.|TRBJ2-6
CASTPPLEGLGGLSGANVLTF
TGTGCCAGTACCCCTCCCCTGGAGGGATTGGGAGGACTCTCTGGGGCCAACGTCCTGACTTTC
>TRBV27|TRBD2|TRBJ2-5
CASSFIGGAPETQYF
TGTGCCAGCAGTTTTATCGGGGGGGCCCCAGAGACCCAGTACTTC
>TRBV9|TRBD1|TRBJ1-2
CASSVHRGRSNGYTF
TGTGCCAGCAGCGTTCACAGGGGGCGATCTAATGGCTACACCTTC
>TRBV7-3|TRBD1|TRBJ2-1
CASSLRQGAYNEQFF
TGTGCCAGCAGCTTAAGACAGGGGGCGTACAATGAGCAGTTCTTC
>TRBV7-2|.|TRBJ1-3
CASSGYQGTGNTIYF
TGTGCCAGCAGCGGCTACCAGGGAACTGGAAACACCATATATTTT
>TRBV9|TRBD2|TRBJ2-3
CASSVAGGADTQYF
TGTGCCAGCAGCGTGGCGGGGGGGGCAGATACGCAGTATTTT
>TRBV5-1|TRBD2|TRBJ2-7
CASSSGLAVFEQYF
TGCGCCAGCAGCTCTGGACTAGCAGTATTCGAGCAGTACTTC
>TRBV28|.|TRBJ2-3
CASKGPRGGETQYF
TGTGCCAGCAAAGGCCCTAGAGGGGGAGAAACGCAGTATTTT
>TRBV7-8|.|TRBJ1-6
CASSSRGSPLHF
TGTGCCAGCAGCTCCAGGGGTTCACCCCTCCACTTT
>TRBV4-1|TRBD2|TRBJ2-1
CASSLRTSGSPDNEQFF
TGCGCCAGCAGCCTTAGGACTAGCGGGAGCCCCGACAATGAGCAGTTCTTC
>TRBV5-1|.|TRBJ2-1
CASSLLLASSYNEQFF
TGCGCCAGCAGCCTACTTTTAGCGTCATCCTACAATGAGCAGTTCTTC
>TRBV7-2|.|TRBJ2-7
CASSLERVVSYEQYF
TGTGCCAGCAGCTTAGAGCGGGTGGTCTCCTACGAGCAGTACTTC
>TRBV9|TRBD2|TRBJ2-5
CASTRGDSGGTPLGETQYF
TGTGCCAGCACTCGGGGAGACAGCGGGGGCACCCCCCTTGGAGAGACCCAGTACTTC
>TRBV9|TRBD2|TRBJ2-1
CASSVSGRAYNEQFF
TGTGCCAGCAGCGTAAGCGGGAGGGCCTACAATGAGCAGTTCTTC
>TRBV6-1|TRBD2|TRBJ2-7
CASSEEDSGSYEQYF
TGTGCCAGCAGTGAAGAGGATAGCGGGAGCTACGAGCAGTACTTC
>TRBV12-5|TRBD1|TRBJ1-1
CASGLATGGHTEAFF
TGTGCTAGTGGTTTGGCCACAGGGGGACACACTGAAGCTTTCTTT
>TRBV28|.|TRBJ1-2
CASSFGYGYTF
TGTGCCAGCAGTTTCGGCTATGGCTACACCTTC
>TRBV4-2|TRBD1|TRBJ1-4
CASSPKGTGYEKLFF
TGTGCCAGCAGCCCAAAGGGGACAGGGTATGAAAAACTGTTTTTT
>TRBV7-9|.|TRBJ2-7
CASSSGTSLSYEQYF
TGTGCCAGCAGTTCCGGGACTTCACTCTCCTACGAGCAGTACTTC
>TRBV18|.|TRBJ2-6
CASSLKGSGANVLTF
TGTGCCAGCTCACTTAAGGGGTCGGGGGCCAACGTCCTGACTTTC
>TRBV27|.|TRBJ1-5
CASSPIGGDQPQHF
TGTGCCAGCAGCCCGATCGGGGGGGATCAGCCCCAGCATTTT
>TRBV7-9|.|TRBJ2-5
CASSKGTAAETQYF
TGTGCCAGCAGCAAAGGGACTGCGGCAGAGACCCAGTACTTC
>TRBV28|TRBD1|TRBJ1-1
CATGLTGRLEAFF
TGTGCCACCGGCCTGACAGGGCGCCTTGAAGCTTTCTTT
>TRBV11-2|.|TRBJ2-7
CASSPGAAPYEQYF
TGTGCCAGCAGCCCCGGAGCGGCCCCCTACGAGCAGTACTTC